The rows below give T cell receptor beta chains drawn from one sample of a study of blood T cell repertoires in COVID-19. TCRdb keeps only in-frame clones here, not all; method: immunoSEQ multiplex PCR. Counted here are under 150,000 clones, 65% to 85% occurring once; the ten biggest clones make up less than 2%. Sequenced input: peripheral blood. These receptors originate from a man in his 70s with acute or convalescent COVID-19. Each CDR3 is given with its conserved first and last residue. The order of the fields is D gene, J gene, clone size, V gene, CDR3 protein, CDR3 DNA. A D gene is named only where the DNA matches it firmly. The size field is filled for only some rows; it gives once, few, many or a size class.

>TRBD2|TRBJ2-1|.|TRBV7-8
CASRSAGGWAYNEQFF
TGTGCCAGCAGATCCGCGGGGGGGTGGGCCTACAATGAGCAGTTCTTC
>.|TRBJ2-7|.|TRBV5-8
CASSFGRYEQYF
TGTGCCAGCAGCTTTGGGCGCTACGAGCAGTACTTC
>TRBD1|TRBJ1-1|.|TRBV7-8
CASSFQNRGKAEAFF
TGTGCCAGCAGCTTTCAAAACAGGGGAAAAGCTGAAGCTTTCTTT
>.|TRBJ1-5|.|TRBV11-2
CASSLDPGNQPQHF
TGTGCCAGCAGCTTAGATCCGGGCAATCAGCCCCAGCATTTT
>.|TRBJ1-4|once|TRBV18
CASSPDAGHPLPGLFF
TGTGCCAGCTCACCGGACGCAGGGCATCCCCTCCCCGGGCTGTTTTTT
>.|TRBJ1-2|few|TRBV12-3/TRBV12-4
CASSLRGGYGYTF
TGTGCCAGCAGTTTAAGAGGGGGTTATGGCTACACCTTC
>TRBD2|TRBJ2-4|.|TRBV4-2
CASSPTSGGAMGIQYF
TGTGCCAGCAGCCCAACTAGCGGGGGGGCGATGGGCATTCAGTACTTC
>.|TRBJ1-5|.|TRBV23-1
CALGKSGNQPQHF
TGCGCCCTTGGCAAGTCCGGCAATCAGCCCCAGCATTTT
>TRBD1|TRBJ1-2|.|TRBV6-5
CACYLGQGFFGYTF
TGTGCCTGCTACCTGGGACAGGGATTCTTTGGCTACACCTTC
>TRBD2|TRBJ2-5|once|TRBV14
CASSQQPGLIKETQYF
TGTGCCAGCAGCCAACAGCCGGGACTAATAAAAGAGACCCAGTACTTC
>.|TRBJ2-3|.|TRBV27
CASSLSLIEGTQYF
TGTGCCAGCAGTTTAAGTCTCATAGAGGGTACGCAGTATTTT
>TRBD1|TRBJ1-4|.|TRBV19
CASSTTGSNEKLFF
TGTGCCAGTAGTACGACAGGGAGTAATGAAAAACTGTTTTTT
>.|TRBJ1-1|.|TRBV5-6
CASSLGTVNTEAFF
TGTGCCAGCAGCTTGGGGACAGTAAACACTGAAGCTTTCTTT
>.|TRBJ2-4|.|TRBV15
CATSRAGDAKNIQYF
TGTGCCACCAGCAGAGCCGGGGATGCCAAAAACATTCAGTACTTC
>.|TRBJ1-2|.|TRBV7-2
CASSLASTGSGGYTF
TGTGCCAGCAGCTTAGCGTCCACAGGGTCCGGTGGCTACACCTTC
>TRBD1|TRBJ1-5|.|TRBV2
CASSKLQGQGAYSPQHF
TGTGCCAGCAGTAAATTACAGGGGCAGGGGGCTTATTCGCCCCAGCATTTT
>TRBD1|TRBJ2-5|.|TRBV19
CASSRDSQYQETQYF
TGTGCCAGTAGTCGGGACAGCCAGTACCAAGAGACCCAGTACTTC
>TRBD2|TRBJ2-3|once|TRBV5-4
CASSRWRGRGTDTQYF
TGTGCCAGCAGCCGCTGGCGAGGGAGGGGTACAGATACGCAGTATTTT
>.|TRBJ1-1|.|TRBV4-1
CASSQETHTEAFF
TGCGCCAGCAGCCAAGAGACTCACACTGAAGCTTTCTTT
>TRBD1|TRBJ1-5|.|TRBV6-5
CASSSRDRGNQPQHF
TGTGCCAGCAGCTCGAGGGACAGGGGCAATCAGCCCCAGCATTTT
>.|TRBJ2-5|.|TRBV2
CASSRRGLAETQYF
TGTGCCAGCAGCCGGAGAGGCCTAGCGGAGACCCAGTACTTC
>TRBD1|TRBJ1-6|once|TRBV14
CASRTGVGSPLHF
TGTGCCAGTAGGACAGGGGTTGGTTCACCCCTCCACTTT
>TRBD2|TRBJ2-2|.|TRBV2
CASNRAGANTGELFF
TGTGCCAGCAACCGAGCGGGGGCCAACACCGGGGAGCTGTTTTTT
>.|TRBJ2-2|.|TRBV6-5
CASTTTLRAGELFF
TGTGCCAGCACCACAACCCTGAGGGCCGGGGAGCTGTTTTTT
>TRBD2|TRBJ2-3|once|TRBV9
CASSGSTAGGLTDTQYF
TGTGCCAGCAGCGGATCCACAGCGGGGGGATTAACTGATACGCAGTATTTT
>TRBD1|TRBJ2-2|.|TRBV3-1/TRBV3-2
CASSPGTGSGELFF
TGTGCCAGCAGCCCCGGGACAGGGAGCGGGGAGCTGTTTTTT
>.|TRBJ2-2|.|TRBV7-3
CASSLRGGGYTGELFF
TGTGCCAGCAGCTTAAGGGGCGGGGGCTACACCGGGGAGCTGTTTTTT
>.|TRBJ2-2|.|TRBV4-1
CASSRSGVTNTGELFF
TGCGCCAGCAGCCGATCAGGGGTTACGAACACCGGGGAGCTGTTTTTT
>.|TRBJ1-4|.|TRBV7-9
CASSAGGIRNEKLFF
TGTGCCAGCAGCGCCGGGGGGATTCGTAATGAAAAACTGTTTTTT
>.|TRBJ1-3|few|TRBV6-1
CASSAPEWAGFSGNTIYF
TGTGCCAGCAGTGCCCCGGAATGGGCGGGGTTCTCTGGAAACACCATATATTTT
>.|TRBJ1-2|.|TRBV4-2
CASSPDEGPNYGYTF
TGTGCCAGCAGCCCAGATGAGGGCCCTAACTATGGCTACACCTTC
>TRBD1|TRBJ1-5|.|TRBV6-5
CAGQGGSNQPQHF
TGTGCCGGACAGGGTGGGAGCAATCAGCCCCAGCATTTT
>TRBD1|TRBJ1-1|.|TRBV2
CASRPGTGNTEAFF
TGTGCCAGCAGGCCCGGGACAGGGAACACTGAAGCTTTCTTT
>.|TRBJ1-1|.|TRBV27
CASSSGRGKAEAFF
TGTGCCAGCAGTTCCGGTCGGGGAAAGGCTGAAGCTTTCTTT
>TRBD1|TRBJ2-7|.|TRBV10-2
CASSEKRTGGPEQYF
TGCGCCAGCAGTGAGAAAAGGACAGGGGGCCCCGAGCAGTACTTC
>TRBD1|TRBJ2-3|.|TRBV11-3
CASSFGRGLGDTQYF
TGTGCCAGCAGCTTCGGCAGGGGGCTAGGAGATACGCAGTATTTT
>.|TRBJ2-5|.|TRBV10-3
CAISTGRETQYF
TGTGCCATCAGCACAGGGCGTGAGACCCAGTACTTC
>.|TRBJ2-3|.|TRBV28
CASSIGGILTDTQYF
TGTGCCAGCAGCATAGGCGGCATCCTAACAGATACGCAGTATTTT
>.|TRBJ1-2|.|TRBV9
CASSVEVSGRVGGGYTF
TGTGCCAGCAGCGTAGAGGTTTCAGGCAGGGTCGGTGGAGGCTACACCTTC
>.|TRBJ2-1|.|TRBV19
CASSLTGVSYNEQFF
TGTGCCAGTAGTCTAACAGGAGTCTCCTACAATGAGCAGTTCTTC